Shown below are 26 T cell receptor beta chains from a single sample sequenced in a study of long-term antiretroviral therapy in people with HIV. Sequencing used immunoSEQ v3.0 at survey level. The protocol was immunoSEQ multiplex PCR, while the TCRdb copy is restricted to in-frame clones and leaves out a portion. Of about 30,000 clones listed, 75% to 90% are singletons. The specimen was unsorted PBMCs, collected 3.2 years before starting antiretroviral therapy. The receptors shown here come from a man in his fifties or sixties with HIV.

CDR3 in DNA: TGTGCCAGCAGTATTGACAGGGTTTGGGCTTTCTTT. Encoded protein: CASSIDRVWAFF. The chain recombines TRBV6-5 with TRBJ1-1; TRBD1 matches at 7 bases. Germline V gene lookup returns CDR1 MNHEY and CDR2 SVGAGI. Trimming cost V 5 bases and J 11 bases; bases outside gene matches: 8. This CDR3 comprises 12 residues.

Comments on this clone: At one end the junction does not follow the germline gene, possibly because of a read error. This CDR3 reads CASSQGHQGARVDF. CDR3 nucleotides: TGCGCCAGCAGCCAGGGTCACCAGGGGGCCAGGGTGGATTTT. The chain has TRBV5-1 and TRBJ2-3, with 8 bases aligning to TRBD1. The CDR3 is 14 residues long. Germline lookup yields CDR1 SGHRS and CDR2 YFSETQ.

The chain joins TRBV6-5 to TRBJ2-7; the D gene is possibly TRBD2 (6 bases). V shed 2 bases and J shed 3 bases, with 11 bases lying between them. This CDR3 contains 14 residues. Germline V gives CDR1 MNHEY, CDR2 SVGAGI. The CDR3 DNA reads TGTGCCAGCAGTTACGGAGGGCAGAGCTACGAGCAGTACTTC. Its translation is CASSYGGQSYEQYF.

The chain employs TRBV30 and TRBJ1-2, with TRBD1 as a possible D gene (5 bases). Germline-derived CDR1 and CDR2 are GTSNPN and SVGIG (reference sequence). The V gene lost 5 bases and the J gene lost 5 bases, with 18 bases spanning the gap. The CDR3 is 14 amino acids. CDR3 nucleotide sequence: TGTGCCTGGGCGCGGGGAAGGGGCTCGTATGGCTACACCTTC. Its protein is CAWARGRGSYGYTF.

This clone was counted once. The chain combines TRBV5-1 with TRBJ1-1; tentatively, D is TRBD1 (6 bases). Trimming stripped 9 bases from V and 4 bases from J, with 13 bases between. This CDR3 is built from 12 residues. CDR1 is SGHRS, CDR2 YFSETQ, per germline. In nucleotides, the CDR3 is TGCGCCACAGGGGATGTTACCACTGAAGCTTTCTTT. The encoded protein is CATGDVTTEAFF.

The chain is built from TRBV4-1 and TRBJ2-1; 8 positions match TRBD2. With 2 bases clipped from V and 11 bases from J, the junction kept 8 bases outside the gene matches. The CDR3 loop spans 14 amino acids. CDR1 is MGHRA and CDR2 is YSYEKL in the germline V gene. The DNA of the CDR3 is TGCGCCAGCAGCCAACTCTCTCGGACTAGCCAGCAGTTCTTC. This translates into CASSQLSRTSQQFF.

The chain carries TRBV18 and TRBJ2-1, with 7 positions matching TRBD1. The CDR3 sequence is 12 residues long. The trim removed 4 bases at V and 10 bases at J, leaving 4 bases unmatched. Germline V gene sequence: CDR1 KGHSH, CDR2 LQKENI. The CDR3 protein is CASSLDREEQFF. Written as DNA, the CDR3 is TGTGCCAGCTCACTCGACAGGGAAGAGCAGTTCTTC.

The chain recombines TRBV5-5 with TRBJ1-1, with D hard to call. CDR1 and CDR2 from the germline V gene are SGHKS and YYEKEE (reference sequence). V lost 0 bases, J lost 1 base, and 7 bases lay in between. The CDR3 has 14 amino acids. The CDR3 nucleotides read TGTGCCAGCAGCTTGGACTATTCGAACACTGAAGCTTTCTTT. This codes for CASSLDYSNTEAFF.

The CDR3 sequence: CASGRGTDTQYF. CDR3 bases: TGTGCCAGCGGGAGAGGAACAGATACGCAGTATTTT. This chain connects TRBV2 to TRBJ2-3, with a weak D call TRBD2 (5 bases). The CDR3 extends over 12 amino acids. V was shortened by 8 bases and J by 3 bases, with 9 bases between the two germline ends. Germline V gene lookup returns CDR1 SNHLY and CDR2 FYNNEI.

The V call is TRBV19, the J call TRBJ2-5; 7 positions agree with TRBD1. CDR1 is LNHDA, CDR2 SQIVND, per germline (reference sequence). Unmatched junction bases numbered 7, after V lost 7 bases and J lost 2 bases. The CDR3 consists of 14 residues. Here the CDR3 reads CASKDDRVQETQYF. The CDR3, as DNA: TGTGCCAGTAAAGACGACAGGGTGCAAGAGACCCAGTACTTC.

The V call is TRBV4-3, the J call TRBJ2-7; TRBD2 matches 11 bases. Looked up from germline, CDR1 is LGHNA and CDR2 is YSLEER. After removal of 6 bases from V and 3 bases from J, the junction contained 7 bases not matched to a gene. CDR3 length: 15 residues. CDR3 nucleotides: TGCGCCAGCAGTCCGGAGACTAGCGGGATCTACGAGCAGTACTTC. Protein sequence: CASSPETSGIYEQYF.

The gene calls are TRBV5-1 and TRBJ2-1, with D perhaps TRBD1 (5 bases). Between the trimmed V and J ends, which lost 2 bases and 0 bases, there was a span of 9 bases. The CDR3 consists of 15 residues. Germline CDR1 SGHRS, CDR2 YFSETQ. The CDR3 DNA follows: TGCGCCAGCAGCTTTGGGGCTAGCTCCTACAATGAGCAGTTCTTC. Its translation is CASSFGASSYNEQFF.

The genes are TRBV9 and TRBJ1-4; D is undetermined. Trimming removed 0 bases at V and 8 bases at J, with 11 bases between. CDR3 length: 14 residues. CDR1 and CDR2 (germline): SGDLS, YYNGEE. For the CDR3, the DNA is TGTGCCAGCAGCGTAGCCCTGCTGGGGGAAAAACTGTTTTTT. Encoded protein: CASSVALLGEKLFF.

This clone was counted a single time. The rearrangement uses TRBV5-1 and TRBJ1-3; D remains unclear. The ends were cut back, 2 bases at V and 4 bases at J, with 13 bases in the middle. Germline-derived CDR1 and CDR2 are SGHRS and YFSETQ. The length of the CDR3 is 15 residues. CDR3 DNA sequence: TGCGCCAGCAGCTTAGGCCCAACTCTGGGAAACACCATATATTTT. As protein: CASSLGPTLGNTIYF. The variable domain in full, with the rest retrieved from reference TRBV5-1 and TRBJ1-3, is KAGVTQTPRYLIKTRGQQVTLSCSPISGHRSVSWYQQTPGQGLQFLFEYFSETQRNKGNFPGRFSGRQFSNSRSEMNVSTLELGDSALYLCASSLGPTLGNTIYFGEGSWLTVV.

V gene TRBV18 combines with J gene TRBJ2-1, with 8 bases matching TRBD2. Germline loops: CDR1 KGHSH, CDR2 LQKENI. Trimming cost V 11 bases and J 4 bases; bases outside gene matches: 7. This CDR3 contains 13 residues. CDR3 amino acids: CASSGGEYNEQFF. The DNA for the CDR3 is TGTGCCTCCTCCGGGGGGGAATACAATGAGCAGTTCTTC.

In DNA, the CDR3 is TGTGCCAGCAGTTACTACAATGGGGTAGCGGGAGGGCAGTATTTT. This encodes CASSYYNGVAGGQYF. The chain links TRBV6-5 to TRBJ2-3; 10 bases are a match to TRBD2. J was trimmed by 11 bases and V by 1 base; bases with no gene match: 9. This CDR3 is built from 15 residues. Per germline, CDR1 MNHEY and CDR2 SVGAGI.

V and J are TRBV5-1 and TRBJ2-7; 12 positions match TRBD2. The germline V gene encodes CDR1 SGHRS and CDR2 YFSETQ. CDR3 size: 17 residues. The J segment lost 0 bases and the V segment lost 2 bases, leaving 6 bases of the junction unmatched. The CDR3 sequence: CASSLGTSGRLSYEQYF. In DNA, the CDR3 is TGCGCCAGCAGCTTAGGGACTAGCGGGCGCCTCTCCTACGAGCAGTACTTC.

V usage is TRBV15 and J usage is TRBJ1-1, with D possibly matching TRBD1 (6 bases). V was cut by 8 bases and J by 1 base, with 11 bases left in between. Per germline, CDR1 LNHNV and CDR2 YYDKDF (reference sequence). The CDR3 is 13 amino acids. The CDR3: CATGAGANTEAFF. In nucleotides, the CDR3 is TGTGCCACCGGTGCAGGGGCGAACACTGAAGCTTTCTTT. The whole variable domain, remainder taken from reference TRBV15 and TRBJ1-1, is DAMVIQNPRYQVTQFGKPVTLSCSQTLNHNVMYWYQQKSSQAPKLLFHYYDKDFNNEADTPDNFQSRRPNTSFCFLDIRSPGLGDTAMYLCATGAGANTEAFFGQGTRLTVV.

The chain uses TRBV7-9 and TRBJ1-2; D gene uncertain. The CDR3 has 12 amino acids. Germline loops: CDR1 SEHNR, CDR2 FQNEAQ (reference sequence). V lost 2 bases, J lost 6 bases, and 7 bases lay in between. The CDR3 DNA sequence: TGTGCCAGCAGCTTATGGGGTGATGGCTACACCTTC. It encodes CASSLWGDGYTF.

The V call is TRBV9, the J call TRBJ2-3; 7 nucleotides match TRBD2. Germline V gives CDR1 SGDLS, CDR2 YYNGEE. V lost 7 bases to trimming and J lost 2 bases; unmatched junction nucleotides: 10. The CDR3 sequence is 15 residues long. In DNA, the CDR3 is TGTGCCAGCGGAGGGTCGGGGGGTCACACAGATACGCAGTATTTT. The encoded protein is CASGGSGGHTDTQYF.

The chain is built from TRBV9 and TRBJ2-1; TRBD2 matches at 16 bases. From germline, CDR1 is SGDLS and CDR2 YYNGEE. V lost 5 bases and J lost 7; bases outside the gene matches: 15. The CDR3 is made up of 19 amino acids. The CDR3 reads CASSILGLAGGPSGNEQFF. Here the CDR3 DNA reads TGTGCCAGCAGTATCCTGGGACTAGCGGGAGGGCCAAGTGGAAATGAGCAGTTCTTC.

CDR3 DNA: TGTGCCAGTAGAACGACCGGGGGGCGCGCTAATGAAAAACTGTTTTTT. Protein sequence: CASRTTGGRANEKLFF. The chain employs TRBV19 and TRBJ1-4; the D gene is possibly TRBD1 (6 bases). This CDR3 has 16 amino acids. From germline, CDR1 is LNHDA and CDR2 SQIVND (reference sequence). The V gene lost 6 bases and the J gene lost 3 bases, with 17 bases spanning the gap.

The chain employs TRBV18 and TRBJ2-7; 8 bases agree with TRBD2. CDR3 length equals 14 residues. The germline V gene has CDR1 KGHSH and CDR2 LQKENI. The J segment lost 7 bases and the V segment lost 3 bases, leaving 8 bases of the junction unmatched. The CDR3 is CASSPTSGGGEQYF. Here the CDR3 DNA reads TGTGCCAGCTCACCGACAAGCGGGGGCGGTGAGCAGTACTTC. Full variable domain (rest looked up from reference TRBV18 and TRBJ2-7): NAGVMQNPRHLVRRRGQEARLRCSPMKGHSHVYWYRQLPEEGLKFMVYLQKENIIDESGMPKERFSAEFPKEGPSILRIQQVVRGDSAAYFCASSPTSGGGEQYFGPGTRLTVT.

The chain uses TRBV10-3 and TRBJ2-3, with D perhaps TRBD1 (5 bases). The V gene's germline CDR1 is ENHRY and CDR2 SYGVKD. The CDR3 length is 15 residues. Trimming removed 3 bases from V and 2 bases from J, with 12 bases in between. CDR3 bases: TGTGCCATCAGTGATAGAGGCAGGGTCACAGATACGCAGTATTTT. Translating it yields CAISDRGRVTDTQYF.

The chain employs TRBV15 and TRBJ2-4; D is perhaps TRBD2 (5 bases). V lost 0 bases and J lost 9, with 15 bases in between. Germline values: CDR1 LNHNV, CDR2 YYDKDF (reference sequence). The CDR3 spans 15 residues. In DNA form, the CDR3 reads TGTGCCACCAGCAGAGATGTCGGGCTCGAGGGCATTCAGTACTTC. Amino acid sequence: CATSRDVGLEGIQYF.

The chain links TRBV18 to TRBJ2-1; a weak D match, TRBD2 (5 bases). Germline V gene sequence: CDR1 KGHSH, CDR2 LQKENI. Trimming took 1 base from V and 0 from J, leaving 7 bases between them. The length of the CDR3 is 15 residues. The CDR3 here is CASSPLGSSYNEQFF. CDR3 DNA sequence: TGTGCCAGCTCACCACTGGGGAGCTCCTACAATGAGCAGTTCTTC.